The present T cell receptor (beta chain) was sequenced within a study of blood T cells in healthy people across ages. General study points: Roughly linear declines in TCR beta diversity per million T cells occurred with age.

The V gene lost 5 bases and the J gene lost 5 bases, with 10 bases spanning the gap. The CDR3 covers 12 residues. The V gene's germline CDR1 is LGHDT and CDR2 YNNKEL (reference sequence). Russia was home to the donors, healthy Caucasian individuals aged roughly 6 to 100. PBMCs, at least 6 million per sample, were isolated. A second PCR, run for roughly 7 to 12 cycles, used a sample-barcoded 5' primer plus a J-beta primer mix. Via MiXCR, TCRdb re-called the 5' RACE reads, giving one row per CDR3 protein. Among 1.5 million to 2 million distinct CDR3 sequences listed, about 35% were seen once. Details on this clonotype: Its antigen is as yet unknown.

The gene calls are TRBV3-1 and TRBJ2-7; no clear D gene. The receptor comes from a woman in her 30s in good health. The sequenced sample consisted of blood. The CDR3 DNA reads as TGTGCCAGCAGCGCTCCGGGCAACGAGCAGTACTTC. Amino acids: CASSAPGNEQYF.